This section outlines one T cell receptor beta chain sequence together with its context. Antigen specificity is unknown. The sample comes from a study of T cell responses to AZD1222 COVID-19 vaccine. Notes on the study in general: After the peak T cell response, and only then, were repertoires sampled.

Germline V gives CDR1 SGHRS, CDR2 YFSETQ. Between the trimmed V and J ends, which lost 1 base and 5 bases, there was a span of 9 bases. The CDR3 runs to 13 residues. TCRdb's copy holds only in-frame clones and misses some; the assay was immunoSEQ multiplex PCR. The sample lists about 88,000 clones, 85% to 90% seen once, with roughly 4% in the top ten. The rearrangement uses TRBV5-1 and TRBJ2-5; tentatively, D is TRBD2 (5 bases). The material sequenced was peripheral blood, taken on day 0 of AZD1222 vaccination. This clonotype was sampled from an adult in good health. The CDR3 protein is CASSLYREETQYF. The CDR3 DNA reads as TGCGCCAGCAGCTTGTATAGGGAGGAGACCCAGTACTTC.